The source of this TCR beta chain is a study of T cell repertoires in aging, cancer and after chemotherapy. The wider study: Roughly 9.3 million TCR reads made up the full dataset.

Germline CDR1 is MRHNA and CDR2 is SNTAGT. The V end lost 0 bases, the J end lost 5 bases, and 13 bases lay between the germline ends. This CDR3 region has 16 residues. The template was genomic DNA from peripheral blood, not RNA. Broader study findings: Median generation probability rose over the chemotherapy interval in each cancer cohort, suggesting rebound thymic output. Healthy donors lost TCR diversity with age mainly through richness, cancer patients through richness and evenness.

Multiplex touch-down PCR with TRB-A/B primers amplified rearranged V-D-J TRB sequences. TCRdb independently ran MiXCR on the multiplex PCR reads; one entry per CDR3 protein. The profile shows 7,300 or so distinct CDR3 sequences, 40% of them singletons. This clonotype was detected a few times. What it binds is unknown. The chain has TRBV6-4 and TRBJ2-2; no reliable D call. The sequence was collected from a human donor in good health. The sample consisted of blood. CDR3: CASSDSKGKETGELFF. For the CDR3, the DNA is TGTGCCAGCAGTGACTCAAAGGGAAAAGAAACCGGGGAGCTGTTTTTT.